The 8 T cell receptor beta chains below all came from one sample that was sequenced in a study of shared T cell receptors in the human thymus. Clones were sequenced by immunoSEQ multiplex PCR, and TCRdb holds only the in-frame ones, with some missing. The repertoire holds 500,000 to 850,000 clones, with about 87% as singletons. This same sample was also part of a study on human thymus T cells.

The specimen was thymocytes. These TCRs come from a boy in the first two years of life with a congenital heart defect.

Comment on this clone: The same CDR3 is also encoded by other DNA sequences in this sample. This chain connects TRBV19 to TRBJ1-1; a weak D match, TRBD1 (5 bases). Trimming removed 6 bases at V and 1 base at J, with 6 bases between. There are 12 residues in the CDR3. The germline CDR1 and CDR2 sequences are LNHDA and SQIVND (reference sequence). The CDR3 DNA reads TGTGCCAGTAGCCAGGGGAACACTGAAGCTTTCTTT. Translation: CASSQGNTEAFF.

V is TRBV28 and J is TRBJ2-7; 7 nucleotides line up with TRBD1. The CDR3 length is 14 residues. From germline, CDR1 is MDHEN and CDR2 SYDVKM. With V trimmed by 1 base and J by 7 bases, 7 bases remained unmatched. CDR3 amino acids: CASSLYDRAGEQYF. The CDR3 nucleotides are TGTGCCAGCAGTTTATACGACAGGGCTGGGGAGCAGTACTTC.

DNA of the CDR3: TGTGCCAGCAGCTCACGTACCGACAGGGATTGGTTCGCTGAAGCTTTCTTT. Its protein product is CASSSRTDRDWFAEAFF. The V and J genes are TRBV7-2 and TRBJ1-1, with 7 bases matching TRBD1. This CDR3 region has 17 residues. Germline V gives CDR1 SGHTA, CDR2 FQGNSA. V shed 4 bases, J shed 6 bases, and the junction held 17 bases outside the gene matches.

This clone was observed a single time. The chain employs TRBV2 and TRBJ1-4; 9 bases are a match to TRBD1. Germline trimming cut 10 bases from V and 3 bases from J; bases unmatched to any gene: 18. This CDR3 is 18 amino acids long. The germline CDR1 and CDR2 sequences are SNHLY and FYNNEI. The CDR3 nucleotides read TGTGCCATCTTAAGCGTGCCGGGACAGGGTCGTTCTAATGAAAAACTGTTTTTT. This translates into CAILSVPGQGRSNEKLFF.

CDR3 sequence: CASSQVDLPRGGLYGYTF. The CDR3, as DNA: TGCGCCAGCAGCCAAGTAGACCTTCCCCGAGGGGGTCTCTATGGCTACACCTTC. This chain links TRBV4-1 with TRBJ1-2, with a possible D match to TRBD1 (6 bases). Germline V gene sequence: CDR1 MGHRA, CDR2 YSYEKL. The V and J ends lost 1 base and 4 bases respectively, with 22 bases between them. This CDR3 contains 18 residues.

For the CDR3, the DNA is TGTGCCAGCAGCCAAGAGAAGAGCGGTACTAGCGGAGAAACCTACGAGCAGTACTTC. Its translation is CASSQEKSGTSGETYEQYF. The chain employs TRBV14 and TRBJ2-7; 8 bases agree with TRBD2. The germline V gene encodes CDR1 SGHDN and CDR2 FVKESK. The CDR3 consists of 19 residues. The V segment lost 0 bases and the J segment 2 bases; nucleotides outside the gene matches: 15.

The genes are TRBV7-9 and TRBJ1-5; D ambiguous. V lost 3 bases and J lost 7, with 13 bases in between. This CDR3 is 14 amino acids long. Germline-derived CDR1 and CDR2 are SEHNR and FQNEAQ (reference sequence). CDR3 sequence: CASSLEGTRQPQHF. The CDR3 DNA reads as TGTGCCAGCAGCTTGGAGGGAACGAGGCAGCCCCAGCATTTT.

The chain is built from TRBV11-2 and TRBJ2-7, with 7 bases fitting TRBD1. Germline-derived CDR1 and CDR2 are SGHAT and FQNNGV. CDR3 size: 15 residues. V was pared by 5 bases and J by 2 bases, with 9 bases of the junction left unmatched. The CDR3 DNA follows: TGTGCCAGCAGCCGGTCCCGACAGGGCCCCTACGAGCAGTACTTC. Translating gives CASSRSRQGPYEQYF. Combining the CDR3 with reference TRBV11-2 and TRBJ2-7 gives the whole variable domain EAGVAQSPRYKIIEKRQSVAFWCNPISGHATLYWYQQILGQGPKLLIQFQNNGVVDDSQLPKDRFSAERLKGVDSTLKIQPAKLEDSAVYLCASSRSRQGPYEQYFGPGTRLTVT.